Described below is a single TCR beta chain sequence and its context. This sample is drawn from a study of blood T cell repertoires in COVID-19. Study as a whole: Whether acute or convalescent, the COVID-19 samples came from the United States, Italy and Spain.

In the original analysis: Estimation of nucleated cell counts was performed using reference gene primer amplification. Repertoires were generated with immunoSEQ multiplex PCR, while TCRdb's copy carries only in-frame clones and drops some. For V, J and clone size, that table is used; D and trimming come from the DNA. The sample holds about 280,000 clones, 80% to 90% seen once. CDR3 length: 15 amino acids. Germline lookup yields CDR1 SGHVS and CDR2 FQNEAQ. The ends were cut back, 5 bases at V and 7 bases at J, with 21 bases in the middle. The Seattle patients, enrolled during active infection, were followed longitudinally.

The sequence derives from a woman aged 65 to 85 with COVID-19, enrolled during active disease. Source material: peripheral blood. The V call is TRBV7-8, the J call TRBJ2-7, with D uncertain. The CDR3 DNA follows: TGTGCCAGCAGCCCGAGGCGGTCTGTAGACGCAGAGCAGTACTTC. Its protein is CASSPRRSVDAEQYF.